This T cell receptor (beta chain) was found in a study of blood T cells in healthy people across ages. The authors ran a second PCR of about 7 to 12 cycles using a sample-barcoded 5' primer and a J-beta primer mix. From the 5' RACE reads, TCRdb called clonotypes with MiXCR, one entry per CDR3 protein. The data hold more than 900,000 distinct CDR3 sequences, with about 29% observed a single time. Trimming at V came to 5 bases and at J to 4 bases, leaving 5 bases not matched to a gene. The CDR3 totals 15 residues. Germline V gene lookup returns CDR1 MNHEY and CDR2 SVGAGI. In this sample, this clonotype turned up once. Another study also made use of these data, one on T cells of mothers and their children.

Sequencing was carried out using blood. The chain couples TRBV6-5 to TRBJ2-3; 11 bases match TRBD1. The source is a woman aged 40 to 50 in good health. CDR3: CASSRPGQGADTQYF. The CDR3 DNA reads TGTGCCAGCAGTCGACCGGGACAGGGGGCAGATACGCAGTATTTT.